This T cell receptor beta chain was recovered during a study of CD8+CD57+ T cells in acquired aplastic anemia. Turning to the study itself: When averaged, DNA from sorted CD4+ and CD8+ cells came to 3.2 ug. Sequencing produced an average of about 11 million reads per healthy donor for CD4+ cells.

Genomic DNA constituted the template upon which TCR beta VDJ and CDR3 profiling was performed. From the reads, TCRdb called clonotypes with MiXCR, one entry per CDR3 protein. Of about 170,000 distinct CDR3 sequences in the sample, around 60% were seen once. The study's findings and limits: A significant difference in CD8+ Simpson's diversity between patients and controls was not found. Patients and controls shared twenty-nine CD8+ CDR3 sequences.

Turning to this clonotype: Its antigen is not identified.

V lost 6 bases and J lost 4; bases outside the gene matches: 6. The CDR3 is 14 amino acids. Germline loops: CDR1 LNHDA, CDR2 SQIVND (reference sequence). This TCR was recovered from a human donor in good health. The sequenced sample was sorted CD4+, CD8+, or CD8+CD57+ T cells (not recorded which) from PBMCs. The V call is TRBV19, the J call TRBJ1-5; the match to TRBD1 covers 7 bases. CDR3 sequence: CASRGDRSNQPQHF. The CDR3 DNA follows: TGTGCCAGTAGGGGGGACAGAAGTAATCAGCCCCAGCATTTT.